This T cell receptor beta chain is drawn from a study of blood T cell repertoires in COVID-19. As for the study in general: Italy, Spain and the United States were the sources of the convalescent and acute COVID-19 samples.

Using immunoSEQ multiplex PCR, the repertoire was profiled, and TCRdb retains in-frame clones only, with some absent. The sample lists 200,000 to 250,000 clones, about 80% occurring once. The CDR3 is 12 residues long. Trimming cost V 5 bases and J 7 bases, with 11 bases left between them. Germline assignment: CDR1 MNHNS and CDR2 SASEGT. The clonotype originates from a woman aged 30 to 39 who had recovered from COVID-19. Sequenced: peripheral blood. The chain uses TRBV6-1 and TRBJ1-1, with D maybe TRBD1 (6 bases). The CDR3 coding sequence is TGTGCCAGCAGTTTCGTACAGGGTGAAGCTTTCTTT. This sequence encodes CASSFVQGEAFF.